This entry lists 16 T cell receptor beta chains sequenced from one sample in a study of cytomegalovirus exposure and HLA in healthy donors (TCRdb year 2017). The library was prepared using the immunoSEQ multiplex PCR assay. For the multiplex PCR, a mixture combining 60 forward primers for TCR Vbeta segments and 13 reverse primers for TCR Jbeta segments was used. TCRdb re-hosts the immuneACCESS table, in-frame sequences only. Its copies lack some clones; in the studies checked, an unresolved V gene accounts for under half of them, and the cause for the rest is not known. Here the sample has around 200,000 clones; around 79% occur a single time. The ten largest clones represent approximately 4.7% of the sample. The sequenced material came from PBMCs. The receptors stem from a woman aged 30 to 39 in good health and CMV-seropositive.

J is TRBJ2-1 and V is TRBV13; TRBD1 matches at 7 bases. The CDR3 is 14 amino acids. In germline, CDR1 is PRHDT, CDR2 FYEKMQ (reference sequence). Trimming removed 1 base from V and 9 bases from J; junction bases left unmatched: 6. The CDR3 nucleotides are TGTGCCAGCAGCTTAGCCAGGGGGAGAGGTGAGCAGTTCTTC. This encodes CASSLARGRGEQFF.

The chain employs TRBV14 and TRBJ2-7; TRBD1 is a possible D gene (7 bases). V shed 8 bases and J shed 2 bases, with 22 bases lying between them. This CDR3 is 16 amino acids long. Germline loops: CDR1 SGHDN, CDR2 FVKESK. The CDR3 coding sequence is TGTGCCAGCCTCTCGGCTTACGGGGGACAGACCTACGAGCAGTACTTC. Protein sequence: CASLSAYGGQTYEQYF.

The CDR3 loop is CSASAGGHRDTQYF. For the CDR3, the DNA is TGCAGCGCCTCGGCAGGGGGCCATAGAGATACGCAGTATTTT. The chain joins TRBV29-1 to TRBJ2-3; TRBD1 matches 8 bases. The junction had 11 bases not matched to a gene; V was cut back by 7 bases and J by 5 bases. Germline values: CDR1 SQVTM, CDR2 ANQGSEA. This CDR3 is built from 14 residues.

The rearrangement links TRBV18 to TRBJ1-6; D possibly corresponds to TRBD1 (5 bases). The germline V gene encodes CDR1 KGHSH and CDR2 LQKENI. Trimming took off 7 bases at V and 4 bases at J, with 14 bases between the two ends. The CDR3 runs to 15 residues. The DNA for the CDR3 is TGTGCCAGCTTTCCGGGACTGGAATATAATTCACCCCTCCACTTT. Amino acids: CASFPGLEYNSPLHF. Full variable domain (rest looked up from reference TRBV18 and TRBJ1-6): NAGVMQNPRHLVRRRGQEARLRCSPMKGHSHVYWYRQLPEEGLKFMVYLQKENIIDESGMPKERFSAEFPKEGPSILRIQQVVRGDSAAYFCASFPGLEYNSPLHFGNGTRLTVT.

This clone was detected only once. This rearrangement joins TRBV5-1 to TRBJ1-2; no clear D. This CDR3 has 12 residues. V shed 4 bases and J shed 3 bases, with 7 bases lying between them. Per the germline V gene, CDR1 is SGHRS and CDR2 is YFSETQ. The CDR3 DNA reads as TGCGCCAGCAGCATGGGAGACTATGGCTACACCTTC. This encodes CASSMGDYGYTF.

V is TRBV6-5 and J is TRBJ2-2; 7 positions match TRBD1. The trim removed 7 bases at V and 7 bases at J, leaving 12 bases unmatched. Germline V gene sequence: CDR1 MNHEY, CDR2 SVGAGI. This CDR3 region has 15 residues. The CDR3 nucleotides are TGTGCCAGCACCATAAAGGGGGCCTTAAACGGGGAGCTGTTTTTT. Translating it yields CASTIKGALNGELFF.

The chain uses TRBV18 and TRBJ1-6; 9 bases fit TRBD1. This CDR3 has 14 residues. Germline CDR1 reads KGHSH; CDR2 reads LQKENI. V lost 6 bases and J lost 8; bases outside the gene matches: 5. The CDR3 here is CASSQDRGDSPLHF. The CDR3 DNA reads TGTGCCAGCTCTCAGGACAGGGGTGATTCACCCCTCCACTTT.

This clone occurred once. The chain joins TRBV7-9 to TRBJ2-1, with TRBD2 as a possible D gene (6 bases). Trimming left V 6 bases short and J 5 bases short, with 11 bases between. CDR1 is SEHNR, CDR2 FQNEAQ, per germline (reference sequence). This CDR3 contains 13 residues. CDR3 residues: CASSGGIDNEQFF. For the CDR3, the DNA is TGTGCCAGCAGTGGAGGGATCGACAATGAGCAGTTCTTC.

The V gene is TRBV6-1, the J gene TRBJ1-1, with a weak D call TRBD1 (6 bases). Germline V gene lookup returns CDR1 MNHNS and CDR2 SASEGT. This CDR3 spans 14 amino acids. The germline V and J ends were trimmed by 0 bases and 7 bases, with 12 bases remaining between them. This CDR3 reads CASSEAPDSLEAFF. The CDR3 DNA reads TGTGCCAGCAGTGAAGCCCCGGACAGCCTTGAAGCTTTCTTT.

The chain is built from TRBV7-9 and TRBJ2-2; 9 bases match TRBD1. Germline CDR1 SEHNR, CDR2 FQNEAQ (reference sequence). J gave up 7 bases and V 6 bases, and 9 bases lay outside the gene matches. The CDR3 length is 15 residues. CDR3 bases: TGTGCCAGCAGACTGAGGACAGGGGCGAACGGGGAGCTGTTTTTT. Protein sequence: CASRLRTGANGELFF. Full variable domain (remainder filled in from reference TRBV7-9 and TRBJ2-2): DTGVSQNPRHKITKRGQNVTFRCDPISEHNRLYWYRQTLGQGPEFLTYFQNEAQLEKSRLLSDRFSAERPKGSFSTLEIQRTEQGDSAMYLCASRLRTGANGELFFGEGSRLTVL.

The V gene is TRBV5-1, the J gene TRBJ2-7; 7 nucleotides match TRBD2. This CDR3 is built from 14 residues. Germline V gene data show CDR1 as SGHRS and CDR2 as YFSETQ. V shed 0 bases and J 5 bases; nucleotides not matched to a gene: 5. The CDR3 here is CASSLERENDEQYF. Here the CDR3 DNA reads TGCGCCAGCAGCTTGGAGCGGGAAAACGACGAGCAGTACTTC.

The chain combines TRBV4-3 with TRBJ2-1; 8 nucleotides align to TRBD1. Germline V gives CDR1 LGHNA, CDR2 YSLEER. J lost 8 bases, V lost 0 bases, and 6 bases had no gene match. This CDR3 contains 15 residues. CDR3: CASSQDRTGFYEQFF. The DNA for the CDR3 is TGCGCCAGCAGCCAAGATCGGACAGGGTTCTATGAGCAGTTCTTC.

This chain uses TRBV11-2 with TRBJ2-2, with 11 bases identical to TRBD1. This CDR3 has 15 residues. Germline trimming cut 6 bases from V and 2 bases from J; bases unmatched to any gene: 2. CDR1 is SGHAT, CDR2 FQNNGV, per germline. The CDR3 loop is CASRRTGGNTGELFF. The CDR3, as DNA: TGTGCCAGCAGACGGACAGGGGGCAACACCGGGGAGCTGTTTTTT.

About this clone itself: At one end, the junction sequence differs from germline, possibly due to a read error. The chain carries TRBV6-6 and TRBJ2-3; D might be TRBD1 (6 bases). The CDR3 spans 8 residues. Per the germline V gene, CDR1 is MNHNY and CDR2 is SVGAGI (reference sequence). CDR3 amino acids: CASGDTNF. The CDR3 bases are TGTGCCAGCGGGGACACGAATTTT.

This chain connects TRBV4-1 to TRBJ2-1; 7 nucleotides match TRBD2. The CDR3 has 16 residues. Looked up from germline, CDR1 is MGHRA and CDR2 is YSYEKL. J was trimmed by 8 bases and V by 0 bases; bases with no gene match: 10. The CDR3 is CASSQDRREFIDEQFF. For the CDR3, the DNA is TGCGCCAGCAGCCAAGACCGGCGGGAGTTTATCGATGAGCAGTTCTTC.

The chain combines TRBV6-5 with TRBJ1-1; possible D gene TRBD1, 5 bases. V lost 6 bases and J lost 1, with 15 bases in between. The CDR3 has 15 amino acids. Germline values: CDR1 MNHEY, CDR2 SVGAGI. The CDR3 DNA reads TGTGCCAGCAGCCAAGGGCGGGGGTGGAACACTGAAGCTTTCTTT. Translation: CASSQGRGWNTEAFF.